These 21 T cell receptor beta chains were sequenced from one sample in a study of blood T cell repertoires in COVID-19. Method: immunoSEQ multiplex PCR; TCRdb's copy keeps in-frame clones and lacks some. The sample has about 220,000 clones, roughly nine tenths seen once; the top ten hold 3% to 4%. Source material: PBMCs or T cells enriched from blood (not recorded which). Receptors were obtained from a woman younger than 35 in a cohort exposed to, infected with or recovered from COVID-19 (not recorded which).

CDR3 sequence: CASSFGSAYEQYF. CDR3 nucleotides: TGTGCCAGCAGCTTTGGTTCAGCCTACGAGCAGTACTTC. The chain recombines TRBV5-6 with TRBJ2-7; D is unresolved. Germline lookup yields CDR1 SGHDT and CDR2 YYEEEE. The CDR3 has 13 residues. The V and J ends lost 2 bases and 2 bases respectively, with 8 bases between them.

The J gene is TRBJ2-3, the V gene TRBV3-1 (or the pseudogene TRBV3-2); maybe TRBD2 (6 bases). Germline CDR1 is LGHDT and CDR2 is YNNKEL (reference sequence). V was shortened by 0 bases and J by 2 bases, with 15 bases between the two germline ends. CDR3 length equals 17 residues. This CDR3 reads CASSQDGGEHFTDTQYF. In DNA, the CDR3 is TGTGCCAGCAGCCAAGATGGCGGGGAGCACTTCACAGATACGCAGTATTTT.

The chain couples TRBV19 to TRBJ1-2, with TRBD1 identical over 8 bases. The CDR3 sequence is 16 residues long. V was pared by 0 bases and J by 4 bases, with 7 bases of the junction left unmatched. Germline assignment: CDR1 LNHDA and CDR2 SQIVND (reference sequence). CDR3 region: CASSIDGQGPLYGYTF. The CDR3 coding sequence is TGTGCCAGTAGTATAGATGGACAGGGCCCCCTCTATGGCTACACCTTC.

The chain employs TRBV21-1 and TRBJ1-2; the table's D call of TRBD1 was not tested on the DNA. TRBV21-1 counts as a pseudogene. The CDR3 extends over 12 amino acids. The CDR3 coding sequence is TGTGCCAGCAGAGGGGGCAAGGGCGGCTACACCTTC. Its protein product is CASRGGKGGYTF.

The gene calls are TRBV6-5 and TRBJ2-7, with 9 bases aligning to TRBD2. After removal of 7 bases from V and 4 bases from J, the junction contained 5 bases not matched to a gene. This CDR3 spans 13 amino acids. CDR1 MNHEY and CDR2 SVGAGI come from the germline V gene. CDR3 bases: TGTGCCAGCACTGCGGGAGGGCCTTACGAGCAGTACTTC. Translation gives CASTAGGPYEQYF.

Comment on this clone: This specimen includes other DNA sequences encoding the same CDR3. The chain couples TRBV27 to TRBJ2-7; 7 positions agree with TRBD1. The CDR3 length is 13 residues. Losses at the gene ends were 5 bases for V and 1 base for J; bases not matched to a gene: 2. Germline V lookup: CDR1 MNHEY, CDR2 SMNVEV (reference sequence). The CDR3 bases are TGTGCCAGCAGTCTGACAGGGTCCTACGAGCAGTACTTC. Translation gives CASSLTGSYEQYF.

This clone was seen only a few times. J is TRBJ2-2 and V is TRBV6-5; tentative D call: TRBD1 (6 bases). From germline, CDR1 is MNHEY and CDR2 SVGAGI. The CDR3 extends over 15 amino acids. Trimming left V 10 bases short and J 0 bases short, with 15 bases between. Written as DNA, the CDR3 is TGTGCCACCACAGGGTTTAACGCGAACACCGGGGAGCTGTTTTTT. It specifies CATTGFNANTGELFF.

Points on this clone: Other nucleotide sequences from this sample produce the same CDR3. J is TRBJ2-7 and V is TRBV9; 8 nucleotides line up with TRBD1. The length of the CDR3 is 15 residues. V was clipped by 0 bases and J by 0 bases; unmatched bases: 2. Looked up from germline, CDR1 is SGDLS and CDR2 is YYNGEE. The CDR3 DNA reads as TGTGCCAGCAGCGTAGCCGGGACAGGCTCCTACGAGCAGTACTTC. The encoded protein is CASSVAGTGSYEQYF.

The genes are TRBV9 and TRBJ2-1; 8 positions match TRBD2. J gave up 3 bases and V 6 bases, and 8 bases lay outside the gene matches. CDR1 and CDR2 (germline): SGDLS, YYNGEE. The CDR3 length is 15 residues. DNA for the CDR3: TGTGCCAGCACCCGTCTTAGCGGGGACTACAATGAGCAGTTCTTC. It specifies CASTRLSGDYNEQFF.

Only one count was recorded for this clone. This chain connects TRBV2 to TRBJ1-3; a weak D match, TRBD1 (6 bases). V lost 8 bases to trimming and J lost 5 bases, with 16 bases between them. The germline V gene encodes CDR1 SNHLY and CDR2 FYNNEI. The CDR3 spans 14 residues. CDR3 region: CASLLPRGRNTIYF. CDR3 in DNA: TGTGCCAGCTTGCTCCCCAGGGGACGAAACACCATATATTTT.

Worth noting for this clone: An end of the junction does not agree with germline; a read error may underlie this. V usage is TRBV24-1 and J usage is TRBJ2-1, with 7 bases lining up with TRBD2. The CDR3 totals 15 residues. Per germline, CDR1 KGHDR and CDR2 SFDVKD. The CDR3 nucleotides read TGTGCCACCAGTGGATCCTACGACGGGGGGAATGGGCAGTTCTTC. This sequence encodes CATSGSYDGGNGQFF.

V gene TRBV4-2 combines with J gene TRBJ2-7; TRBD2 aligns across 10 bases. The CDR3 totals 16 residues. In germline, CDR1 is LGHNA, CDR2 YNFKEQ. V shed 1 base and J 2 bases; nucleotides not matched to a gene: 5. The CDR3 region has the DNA TGTGCCAGCAGCCAAGGGAGCGGGGGGGATCCCTACGAGCAGTACTTC. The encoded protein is CASSQGSGGDPYEQYF.

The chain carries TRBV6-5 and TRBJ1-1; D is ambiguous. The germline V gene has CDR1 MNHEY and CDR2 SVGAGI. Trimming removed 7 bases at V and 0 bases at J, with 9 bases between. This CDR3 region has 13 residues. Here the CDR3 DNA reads TGTGCCAGCAACTTGTTCATGAACACTGAAGCTTTCTTT. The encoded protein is CASNLFMNTEAFF.

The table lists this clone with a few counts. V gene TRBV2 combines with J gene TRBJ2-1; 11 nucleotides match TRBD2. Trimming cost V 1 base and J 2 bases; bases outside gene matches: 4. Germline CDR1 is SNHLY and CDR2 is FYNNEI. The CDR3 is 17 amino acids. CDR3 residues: CASSEGRGLAAYNEQFF. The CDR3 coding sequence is TGTGCCAGCAGTGAAGGTAGGGGACTAGCGGCCTACAATGAGCAGTTCTTC.

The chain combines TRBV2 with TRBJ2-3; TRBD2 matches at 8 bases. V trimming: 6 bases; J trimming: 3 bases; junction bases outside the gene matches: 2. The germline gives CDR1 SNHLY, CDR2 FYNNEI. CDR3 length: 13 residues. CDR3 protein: CASRAGETDTQYF. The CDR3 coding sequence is TGTGCCAGCAGAGCGGGAGAGACAGATACGCAGTATTTT.

The CDR3 spells CASQDSSYNSPLHF. Written as DNA, the CDR3 is TGTGCCAGCCAAGACAGCTCCTATAATTCACCCCTCCACTTT. This chain links TRBV6-5 with TRBJ1-6; TRBD1 might be the D (5 bases). The germline V gene has CDR1 MNHEY and CDR2 SVGAGI. The CDR3 length is 14 residues. Trimming cost V 8 bases and J 0 bases, with 8 bases left between them.

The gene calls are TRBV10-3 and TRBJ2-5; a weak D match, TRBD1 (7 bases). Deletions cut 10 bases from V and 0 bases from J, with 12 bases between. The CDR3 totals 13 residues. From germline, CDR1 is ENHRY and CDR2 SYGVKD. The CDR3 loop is CATRDSDQETQYF. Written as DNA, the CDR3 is TGTGCCACGCGGGACAGCGACCAAGAGACCCAGTACTTC.

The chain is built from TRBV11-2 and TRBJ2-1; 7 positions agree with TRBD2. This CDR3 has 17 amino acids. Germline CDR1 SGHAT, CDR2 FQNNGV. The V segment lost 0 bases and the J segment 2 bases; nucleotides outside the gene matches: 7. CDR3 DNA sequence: TGTGCCAGCAGCTTAGATAGGGCGGGGAGGGCCTACAATGAGCAGTTCTTC. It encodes CASSLDRAGRAYNEQFF.

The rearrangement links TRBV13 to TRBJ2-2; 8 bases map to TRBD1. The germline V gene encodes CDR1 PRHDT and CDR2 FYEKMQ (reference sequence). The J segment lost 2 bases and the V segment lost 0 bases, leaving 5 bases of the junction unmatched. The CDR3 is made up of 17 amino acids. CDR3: CASSLGGPGGNTGELFF. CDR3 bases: TGTGCCAGCAGCTTAGGGGGGCCAGGGGGCAACACCGGGGAGCTGTTTTTT.

The CDR3 bases are TGTGCCAGCAGCCCCGCGGGGAGCACAGATACGCAGTATTTT. Translating gives CASSPAGSTDTQYF. The chain has TRBV5-4 and TRBJ2-3; D is possibly TRBD2 (6 bases). The CDR3 covers 14 residues. Germline-derived CDR1 and CDR2 are SGHNT and YYREEE (reference sequence). The V and J ends lost 4 bases and 0 bases respectively, with 9 bases between them.

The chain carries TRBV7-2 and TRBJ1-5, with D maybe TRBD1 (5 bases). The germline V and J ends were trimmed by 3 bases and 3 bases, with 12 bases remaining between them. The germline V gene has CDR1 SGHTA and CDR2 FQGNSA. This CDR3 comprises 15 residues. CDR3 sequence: CASSLDHRNNQPQHF. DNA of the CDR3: TGTGCCAGCAGCTTGGACCACAGGAACAATCAGCCCCAGCATTTT. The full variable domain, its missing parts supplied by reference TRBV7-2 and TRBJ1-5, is GAGVSQSPSNKVTEKGKDVELRCDPISGHTALYWYRQSLGQGLEFLIYFQGNSAPDKSGLPSDRFSAERTGGSVSTLTIQRTQQEDSAVYLCASSLDHRNNQPQHFGDGTRLSIL.